A single sample is the source of the 31 T cell receptor beta chains below, sequenced in a study of T cells in Graves' hyperthyroidism and ophthalmopathy. From RNA transcripts, TCR beta CDR3 regions were amplified. HTBI primers drove first-round RT-PCR of the TCR CDR3. Using its own MiXCR run on the multiplex PCR reads, TCRdb lists one record per CDR3 protein. The sample includes 300,000 to 450,000 distinct CDR3 sequences, 25% seen only once; the top ten take roughly 70%. The sample comprised blood. All receptors derive from a man aged 50-59 years with Graves' hyperthyroidism.

This clonotype was seen a few times. V usage is TRBV6-1 and J usage is TRBJ2-5; perhaps TRBD2 as D (5 bases). V lost 4 bases and J lost 5, with 17 bases in between. Germline assignment: CDR1 MNHNS and CDR2 SASEGT. The CDR3 length is 15 residues. DNA of the CDR3: TGTGCCAGCAGTGCAACAAAGCTTGAGCGGGAGACCCAGTACTTC. Its translation is CASSATKLERETQYF.

This chain connects TRBV5-1 to TRBJ2-6; D tentatively fits TRBD1 or TRBD2 (6 bases each). There are 18 residues in the CDR3. Germline V gene data show CDR1 as SGHRS and CDR2 as YFSETQ. V lost 0 bases and J 0 bases, leaving 13 bases between the germline ends. The CDR3 sequence is CASSLVRGTPSGANVLTF. The DNA for the CDR3 is TGCGCCAGCAGCTTGGTACGGGGGACACCCTCTGGGGCCAACGTCCTGACTTTC.

This clonotype was detected only a few times. The V and J genes are TRBV19 and TRBJ2-1; 10 bases agree with TRBD2. The CDR3 sequence is 15 residues long. Germline CDR1 and CDR2: LNHDA and SQIVND (reference sequence). J lost 9 bases, V lost 4 bases, and 9 bases had no gene match. This CDR3 is CASSTTSGNRGEQFF. CDR3 coding DNA: TGTGCCAGTAGTACCACTAGCGGGAATAGGGGTGAGCAGTTCTTC.

The chain employs TRBV12-3 or TRBV12-4 and TRBJ2-7; D may be TRBD1 (6 bases). The V gene lost 3 bases and the J gene lost 0 bases, with 15 bases spanning the gap. This CDR3 has 16 residues. CDR3 in DNA: TGTGCCAGCAGTTTGGGGTTTCAGGGGAGCTCCTACGAGCAGTACTTC. Translation: CASSLGFQGSSYEQYF.

This clonotype was seen repeatedly, ten times or more. V and J are TRBV6-1 and TRBJ2-3; 8 bases map to TRBD2. This CDR3 comprises 17 residues. Trimming cost V 5 bases and J 0 bases; bases outside gene matches: 10. Germline V gene sequence: CDR1 MNHNS, CDR2 SASEGT. Here the CDR3 DNA reads TGTGCCAGCAGTTCCCTTCGGACTAGCCGTAGCACAGATACGCAGTATTTT. Translated: CASSSLRTSRSTDTQYF.

Ten or more counts support this clonotype. The chain recombines TRBV5-1 with TRBJ1-2; D is perhaps TRBD1 (5 bases). Germline V gene lookup returns CDR1 SGHRS and CDR2 YFSETQ. This CDR3 has 13 residues. V lost 4 bases and J lost 4, with 11 bases in between. CDR3 nucleotide sequence: TGCGCCAGCAGCCCAGGGACCGCCTATGGCTACACCTTC. Translation gives CASSPGTAYGYTF. The full variable domain, completed using reference TRBV5-1 and TRBJ1-2, is KAGVTQTPRYLIKTRGQQVTLSCSPISGHRSVSWYQQTPGQGLQFLFEYFSETQRNKGNFPGRFSGRQFSNSRSEMNVSTLELGDSALYLCASSPGTAYGYTFGSGTRLTVV.

The chain has TRBV28 and TRBJ2-1; D is undetermined. In germline, CDR1 is MDHEN, CDR2 SYDVKM. The CDR3 contains 17 residues. V lost 4 bases, J lost 5 bases, and 21 bases lay in between. The CDR3, as DNA: TGTGCCAGCAGTTCCGCCTGGCTGGCGGTATCGGACAATGAGCAGTTCTTC. Its protein product is CASSSAWLAVSDNEQFF.

This clonotype was detected a few times. V usage is TRBV29-1 and J usage is TRBJ2-1; D might be TRBD2 (6 bases). CDR3 length: 12 residues. Germline V gene sequence: CDR1 SQVTM, CDR2 ANQGSEA. Trimming cost V 4 bases and J 6 bases, with 10 bases left between them. The CDR3 reads CSVGLGPNEQFF. The CDR3, as DNA: TGCAGCGTTGGACTAGGGCCCAATGAGCAGTTCTTC.

The chain is built from TRBV4-1 and TRBJ2-5; TRBD2 agrees at 10 bases. Germline CDR1 and CDR2: MGHRA and YSYEKL. The CDR3 covers 18 residues. J lost 4 bases, V lost 1 base, and 12 bases had no gene match. The CDR3, as DNA: TGCGCCAGCAGCCAAGGCGGAGGACCTAGCGGGAGAGGAGAGACCCAGTACTTC. Protein: CASSQGGGPSGRGETQYF.

This clonotype was observed a few times. The chain uses TRBV12-3 or TRBV12-4 and TRBJ1-4; TRBD1 might be the D (5 bases). Deletions cut 3 bases from V and 7 bases from J, with 9 bases between. The CDR3 contains 13 residues. The CDR3 region has the DNA TGTGCCAGCAGTTTGGGGACGGCTGAAAAACTGTTTTTT. It codes for CASSLGTAEKLFF.

This chain links TRBV6-6 with TRBJ1-1; no definite D call. CDR3 length equals 15 residues. Germline V gene lookup returns CDR1 MNHNY and CDR2 SVGAGI (reference sequence). V lost 2 bases and J lost 2, with 12 bases in between. CDR3 DNA: TGTGCCAGCAGTTACGGGGAGTCATTAAACACTGAAGCTTTCTTT. It specifies CASSYGESLNTEAFF.

This clonotype has a single count. The V gene is TRBV28, the J gene TRBJ2-1; no firm D call. Germline-derived CDR1 and CDR2 are MDHEN and SYDVKM. The V gene lost 1 base and the J gene lost 5 bases, with 6 bases spanning the gap. The CDR3 runs to 13 residues. CDR3 sequence reads: CASSLLVHNEQFF. In nucleotides, the CDR3 is TGTGCCAGCAGTTTATTAGTCCACAATGAGCAGTTCTTC.

CDR3 DNA sequence: TGTGCCAGCAGCCGGACTAGCGGGAGGGGGCCCTCGGGCGAGCAGTACTTC. It yields the protein CASSRTSGRGPSGEQYF. The genes are TRBV3-1 and TRBJ2-7; 15 bases are shared with TRBD2. With 4 bases clipped from V and 6 bases from J, the junction kept 10 bases outside the gene matches. CDR1 and CDR2 from the germline V gene are LGHDT and YNNKEL (reference sequence). This CDR3 spans 17 amino acids.

The rearrangement uses TRBV12-3 or TRBV12-4 and TRBJ1-1; D may be TRBD1 (6 bases). The CDR3 spans 15 residues. The V and J ends lost 5 bases and 1 base respectively, with 14 bases between them. The CDR3 is CASSPLGHRNTEAFF. The CDR3 region has the DNA TGTGCCAGCAGTCCCTTGGGACACAGGAACACTGAAGCTTTCTTT.

This clonotype was recorded many times. V is TRBV28 and J is TRBJ2-1; D not resolved. The V end lost 2 bases, the J end lost 5 bases, and 22 bases lay between the germline ends. The CDR3 extends over 18 amino acids. Germline V gives CDR1 MDHEN, CDR2 SYDVKM. In DNA form, the CDR3 reads TGTGCCAGCAGTTTAACCCCTTTTAGCCTAAAGCACCACAATGAGCAGTTCTTC. It codes for CASSLTPFSLKHHNEQFF.

There are a few counts of this clonotype. V is TRBV28 and J is TRBJ1-6; a weak D match, TRBD1 (5 bases). In germline, CDR1 is MDHEN, CDR2 SYDVKM. V gave up 3 bases and J gave up 7 bases, with 10 bases separating them. The CDR3 contains 14 residues. The CDR3 protein is CASSLGRVNSPLHF. The CDR3 DNA reads as TGTGCCAGCAGTTTGGGCAGGGTGAATTCACCCCTCCACTTT.

The table lists this clonotype with a few counts. The J gene is TRBJ2-7, the V gene TRBV6-2 or TRBV6-3; no clear D. The CDR3 extends over 14 amino acids. V was trimmed by 0 bases and J by 4 bases, leaving 10 bases between them. The germline gives CDR1 MNHEY, CDR2 SVGEGT. CDR3 residues: CASSYSRSAYEQYF. The CDR3 DNA follows: TGTGCCAGCAGTTACTCGCGCTCAGCGTACGAGCAGTACTTC.

The chain is built from TRBV5-1 and TRBJ2-7, with a possible D match to TRBD2 (7 bases). The CDR3 loop spans 14 amino acids. CDR1 and CDR2 (germline): SGHRS, YFSETQ. V shed 0 bases and J shed 5 bases, with 12 bases lying between them. CDR3 sequence reads: CASSLVSGGHEQYF. Written as DNA, the CDR3 is TGCGCCAGCAGCTTGGTTTCGGGGGGCCACGAGCAGTACTTC.

This clonotype was counted ten times or more. Here the CDR3 reads CASSSNVDTQYF. The CDR3 DNA reads as TGTGCCAGCAGCTCGAACGTGGATACGCAGTATTTT. The chain is built from TRBV7-9 and TRBJ2-3; D is ambiguous. The CDR3 has 12 amino acids. Germline V gene sequence: CDR1 SEHNR, CDR2 FQNEAQ (reference sequence). Trimming pared 4 bases from V and 6 bases from J, leaving 8 bases between.

This clonotype was found many times. The gene calls are TRBV11-2 and TRBJ2-5; 11 positions match TRBD2. The germline V gene encodes CDR1 SGHAT and CDR2 FQNNGV. J gave up 5 bases and V 5 bases, and 16 bases lay outside the gene matches. The CDR3 length is 18 residues. The CDR3 spells CASSREGTSGSWSETQYF. CDR3 sequence (DNA): TGTGCCAGCAGCCGAGAGGGAACTAGCGGGAGTTGGTCGGAGACCCAGTACTTC.

To note about this clonotype: This CDR3 fails to terminate in the conserved phenylalanine or tryptophan, so it likely reflects a read error. CDR3 in DNA: TGTGCCAGCAGTGAGCAAGCGCAGGGCCAGGAGACCCAGTACTCC. This codes for CASSEQAQGQETQYS. The rearrangement joins TRBV6-1 to TRBJ2-5, with a weak D call TRBD1 (5 bases). V gave up 3 bases and J gave up 5 bases, with 16 bases separating them. From germline, CDR1 is MNHNS and CDR2 SASEGT. The CDR3 is 15 amino acids.

This clonotype showed up just a few times. The J gene is TRBJ2-1, the V gene TRBV29-1; the D gene could be TRBD1 or TRBD2 (6 bases each). The CDR3 is 13 residues long. V lost 6 bases and J lost 7, with 16 bases in between. CDR1 and CDR2 from the germline V gene are SQVTM and ANQGSEA. This chain's CDR3 is CSVLGRGQNEQFF. The DNA for the CDR3 is TGCAGCGTCCTCGGACGGGGGCAAAATGAGCAGTTCTTC.

The sample holds many counts of this clonotype. V and J are TRBV2 and TRBJ2-2, with D possibly being TRBD2 (6 bases). V lost 4 bases to trimming and J lost 7 bases, with 10 bases between them. Per germline, CDR1 SNHLY and CDR2 FYNNEI. This CDR3 has 13 residues. The CDR3 DNA sequence: TGTGCCAGCAGTGGCATCGGGGGCGGGGAGCTGTTTTTT. Amino acids: CASSGIGGGELFF.

V gene TRBV5-1 combines with J gene TRBJ2-5, with D perhaps TRBD1 (5 bases). The CDR3 is made up of 14 amino acids. The V and J ends lost 4 bases and 0 bases respectively, with 10 bases between them. Germline loops: CDR1 SGHRS, CDR2 YFSETQ. CDR3 sequence reads: CASSKNRNQETQYF. The CDR3 region has the DNA TGCGCCAGCAGCAAAAACAGGAACCAAGAGACCCAGTACTTC.

This clonotype appeared a few times. The V and J genes are TRBV6-6 and TRBJ2-5; D gene ambiguous. Germline loops: CDR1 MNHNY, CDR2 SVGAGI (reference sequence). Deletions cut 1 base from V and 5 bases from J, with 2 bases between. The length of the CDR3 is 11 residues. CDR3 sequence reads: CASSYLETQYF. The CDR3 nucleotides read TGTGCCAGCAGTTACTTGGAGACCCAGTACTTC.

Notes on this clonotype: This is likely a read error, given that the CDR3 carries no conserved phenylalanine or tryptophan at its end. The V and J genes are TRBV3-1 and TRBJ1-4; 7 bases agree with TRBD1. This CDR3 is 15 amino acids long. CDR1 LGHDT and CDR2 YNNKEL come from the germline V gene (reference sequence). V was clipped by 5 bases and J by 4 bases; unmatched bases: 7. Here the CDR3 DNA reads TGTGCCAGCAGCTCCCGGGACAGTTTTAATGAAAAACTGTTTTCT. Translation: CASSSRDSFNEKLFS.

Only one count was recorded for this clonotype. The chain links TRBV3-1 to TRBJ2-1; weak D call: TRBD2 (6 bases). CDR3 length: 11 amino acids. The V gene lost 5 bases and the J gene lost 8 bases, with 7 bases spanning the gap. Germline loops: CDR1 LGHDT, CDR2 YNNKEL (reference sequence). This CDR3 reads CASSWGDEQFF. The CDR3 nucleotides are TGTGCCAGCAGCTGGGGGGATGAGCAGTTCTTC.

The V gene is TRBV11-2, the J gene TRBJ1-6; 9 nucleotides line up with TRBD1. The V gene's germline CDR1 is SGHAT and CDR2 FQNNGV. The CDR3 runs to 15 residues. Trimming took 6 bases from V and 7 from J; bases not matched to a gene: 7. The CDR3 is CASRGIGQGNSPLHF. The CDR3 region has the DNA TGTGCCAGCAGGGGGATTGGACAGGGGAATTCACCCCTCCACTTT.

This clonotype appeared a few times. The gene calls are TRBV3-1 and TRBJ2-4; tentative D call: TRBD2 (6 bases). Germline V gene sequence: CDR1 LGHDT, CDR2 YNNKEL (reference sequence). V lost 0 bases, J lost 14 bases, and 14 bases lay in between. The CDR3 is 13 amino acids. CDR3 sequence: CASSQEVVGRKYF. The DNA of the CDR3 is TGTGCCAGCAGCCAAGAAGTCGTCGGGAGAAAGTACTTC.

The chain employs TRBV6-5 and TRBJ2-7, with 9 bases lining up with TRBD1. This CDR3 has 13 amino acids. The V gene's germline CDR1 is MNHEY and CDR2 SVGAGI. J lost 6 bases, V lost 4 bases, and 4 bases had no gene match. Written as DNA, the CDR3 is TGTGCCAGCAGTTGGGGACAGGGAAGCGAGCAGTACTTC. Translating it yields CASSWGQGSEQYF.

The J gene is TRBJ2-3, the V gene TRBV5-8; possibly TRBD2 for D (6 bases). Germline CDR1 reads SGHTS; CDR2 reads YDEGEE. The CDR3 covers 20 residues. V was shortened by 0 bases and J by 3 bases, with 26 bases between the two germline ends. CDR3 bases: TGTGCCAGCAGCTTGGCAGCGTCCCTAGCGCCGGAGACATTGACAGATACGCAGTATTTT. Its protein is CASSLAASLAPETLTDTQYF. Variable domain in full (rest from reference TRBV5-8 and TRBJ2-3): EAGVTQSPTHLIKTRGQQATLRCSPISGHTSVYWYQQALGLGLQFLLWYDEGEERNRGNFPPRFSGRQFPNYSSELNVNALELEDSALYLCASSLAASLAPETLTDTQYFGPGTRLTVL.